Below, 19 T cell receptor beta chains from the same sample are listed, as sequenced in a study of blood T cells in healthy people across ages. It was with a sample-barcoded 5' primer and a J-beta primer mix that a second PCR of roughly 7 to 12 cycles was run. A single record per CDR3 protein comes from TCRdb applying MiXCR to the 5' RACE reads. The sample holds fewer than 1,000,000 distinct CDR3 sequences; 35% to 50% are singletons and the top ten take 15% to 20%. The sequencing input was blood. The receptors come from an elderly man in good health.

The chain recombines TRBV6-2 or TRBV6-3 with TRBJ2-7; D possibly corresponds to TRBD2 (5 bases). Germline V gene lookup returns CDR1 MNHEY and CDR2 SVGEGT. The length of the CDR3 is 17 residues. With 1 base removed from V and 2 bases from J, the gap between germline ends came to 18 bases. The CDR3 here is CASSYFGLDGKTYEQYF. As DNA, the CDR3 is TGTGCCAGCAGTTACTTCGGGTTGGACGGGAAAACCTACGAGCAGTACTTC.

The table lists this clonotype with a few counts. The rearrangement links TRBV5-1 to TRBJ2-1, with 10 bases identical to TRBD2. Germline trimming cut 0 bases from V and 9 bases from J; bases unmatched to any gene: 12. Germline CDR1 is SGHRS and CDR2 is YFSETQ. The CDR3 is 17 residues long. The CDR3 loop is CASSLGLAGSRNREQFF. The CDR3 coding sequence is TGCGCCAGCAGCTTGGGACTAGCGGGTAGTCGCAATCGTGAGCAGTTCTTC. The full variable domain, rest sourced from reference TRBV5-1 and TRBJ2-1, is KAGVTQTPRYLIKTRGQQVTLSCSPISGHRSVSWYQQTPGQGLQFLFEYFSETQRNKGNFPGRFSGRQFSNSRSEMNVSTLELGDSALYLCASSLGLAGSRNREQFFGPGTRLTVL.

This clonotype turned up a few times. V and J are TRBV20-1 and TRBJ2-3; a weak D match, TRBD1 (5 bases). There are 13 residues in the CDR3. Germline V gives CDR1 DFQATT, CDR2 SNEGSKA (reference sequence). V lost 1 base, J lost 6 bases, and 11 bases lay in between. CDR3 DNA: TGCAGTGCTAGAGGGGGCAGGTGGGATACGCAGTATTTT. Amino acid sequence: CSARGGRWDTQYF.

This chain connects TRBV28 to TRBJ2-3; unclear D gene. Trimming took 2 bases from V and 0 from J, leaving 15 bases between them. The CDR3 extends over 17 amino acids. Germline CDR1 reads MDHEN; CDR2 reads SYDVKM. CDR3 loop: CASSLDSVQTSTDTQYF. The CDR3 DNA reads TGTGCCAGCAGTTTAGACTCGGTGCAGACTAGCACAGATACGCAGTATTTT.

The chain uses TRBV20-1 and TRBJ1-2; D gene uncertain. V was clipped by 5 bases and J by 0 bases, with 7 bases between them. The CDR3 length is 12 residues. Germline V CDR1 and CDR2: DFQATT, SNEGSKA (reference sequence). The CDR3 DNA reads as TGCAGTGCTCCAGAAGCTAACTATGGCTACACCTTC. Its protein product is CSAPEANYGYTF.

The rearrangement uses TRBV30 and TRBJ2-5, with 7 nucleotides matching TRBD1. The CDR3 runs to 14 residues. Germline trimming cut 6 bases from V and 0 bases from J; bases unmatched to any gene: 7. Germline V gene sequence: CDR1 GTSNPN, CDR2 SVGIG (reference sequence). CDR3 in amino acids: CACRKQGYQETQYF. Here the CDR3 DNA reads TGTGCCTGCCGAAAACAGGGGTACCAAGAGACCCAGTACTTC.

The rearrangement uses TRBV5-4 and TRBJ2-1; 11 positions match TRBD2. CDR1 is SGHNT, CDR2 YYREEE, per germline (reference sequence). CDR3 length equals 15 residues. The trim removed 4 bases at V and 5 bases at J, leaving 5 bases unmatched. CDR3 in amino acids: CASSDSGRVHNEQFF. DNA for the CDR3: TGTGCCAGCAGCGATAGCGGGAGGGTTCACAATGAGCAGTTCTTC.

This chain joins TRBV5-3 and TRBJ2-1, with D tentatively TRBD1 (6 bases). TRBV5-3 is flagged as an ORF with uncertain function. The V end lost 3 bases, the J end lost 0 bases, and 10 bases lay between the germline ends. The CDR3 contains 15 residues. CDR3 residues: CARSSVQGSYNEQFF. CDR3 DNA: TGTGCCAGAAGCTCGGTACAGGGCTCCTACAATGAGCAGTTCTTC.

This clonotype appeared a few times. The chain joins TRBV7-2 to TRBJ2-1; 11 nucleotides align to TRBD1. The ends lost 4 bases at V and 7 bases at J; junction bases unmatched: 3. Germline V lookup: CDR1 SGHTA, CDR2 FQGNSA. The CDR3 covers 14 residues. CDR3 loop: CASSSDRGRNEQFF. In DNA, the CDR3 is TGTGCCAGCAGCTCGGACAGGGGGCGGAATGAGCAGTTCTTC.

This chain uses TRBV7-2 with TRBJ1-6, with unresolved D. This CDR3 contains 12 residues. Germline CDR1 SGHTA, CDR2 FQGNSA. V was shortened by 5 bases and J by 14 bases, with 13 bases between the two germline ends. The CDR3 region is CASSQPNLSLHF. CDR3 nucleotide sequence: TGTGCCAGCAGCCAGCCCAATTTATCCCTCCACTTT. Full variable domain (rest looked up from reference TRBV7-2 and TRBJ1-6): GAGVSQSPSNKVTEKGKDVELRCDPISGHTALYWYRQSLGQGLEFLIYFQGNSAPDKSGLPSDRFSAERTGGSVSTLTIQRTQQEDSAVYLCASSQPNLSLHFGNGTRLTVT.

The sample holds a few counts of this clonotype. The J gene is TRBJ1-3, the V gene TRBV7-2; D uncertain. V was cut by 6 bases and J by 4 bases, with 10 bases left in between. The germline V gene encodes CDR1 SGHTA and CDR2 FQGNSA. This CDR3 has 13 amino acids. DNA of the CDR3: TGTGCCAGCAGGGATTCAGGCGGAAACACCATATATTTT. Translating gives CASRDSGGNTIYF.

This clonotype has more than one count but fewer than ten. V usage is TRBV4-1 and J usage is TRBJ1-2; 10 bases are a match to TRBD1. This CDR3 has 15 residues. Trimming cost V 1 base and J 3 bases; bases outside gene matches: 2. Germline CDR1 is MGHRA and CDR2 is YSYEKL. CDR3 in DNA: TGCGCCAGCAGCCAAGTGGGACAGGGGTACTATGGCTACACCTTC. Its protein product is CASSQVGQGYYGYTF.

This clonotype was seen ten or more times. The V call is TRBV20-1, the J call TRBJ2-4; 11 bases match TRBD2. From germline, CDR1 is DFQATT and CDR2 SNEGSKA (reference sequence). The CDR3 totals 16 residues. Germline trimming cut 5 bases from V and 5 bases from J; bases unmatched to any gene: 11. The CDR3, as DNA: TGCAGTGCTGAGGTTGGGACTAGCGGAAATCAAAACATTCAGTACTTC. Its protein is CSAEVGTSGNQNIQYF.

This chain joins TRBV7-3 and TRBJ2-3; D might be TRBD1 or TRBD2, each matching 5 bases. The CDR3 runs 12 residues. V was trimmed by 5 bases and J by 7 bases, leaving 10 bases between them. From germline, CDR1 is SGHTA and CDR2 FQGTGA. CDR3 region: CASSRDGNTQYF. Here the CDR3 DNA reads TGTGCCAGCAGCCGGGACGGCAATACGCAGTATTTT.

This clonotype has a count of ten or more. The rearrangement joins TRBV9 to TRBJ2-7; 10 bases match TRBD1. There are 14 residues in the CDR3. V lost 4 bases, J lost 2 bases, and 3 bases stayed unmatched. Germline assignment: CDR1 SGDLS and CDR2 YYNGEE. As DNA, the CDR3 is TGTGCCAGCAGCACCGGGACAGGGGCCTACGAGCAGTACTTC. Protein product: CASSTGTGAYEQYF.

This clonotype came up once. At one of its ends the junction is not consistent with the germline gene, which may arise from a read error. The chain carries TRBV12-3 or TRBV12-4 and TRBJ2-7; the match to TRBD1 covers 9 bases. The CDR3 contains 15 residues. CDR3 DNA: TGTGCCAGCAGGAGGAGGGGGACAGGGTATTACGGGCAGTACTTC. This codes for CASRRRGTGYYGQYF.

This sequence joins TRBV6-6 and TRBJ1-4, with D hard to call. CDR1 MNHNY and CDR2 SVGAGI come from the germline V gene (reference sequence). V was trimmed by 0 bases and J by 5 bases, leaving 7 bases between them. The CDR3 totals 14 residues. The CDR3 region has the DNA TGTGCCAGCAGTTACTCGAAGATGAATGAAAAACTGTTTTTT. Its protein product is CASSYSKMNEKLFF.

The chain couples TRBV28 to TRBJ2-5; 16 bases match TRBD2. Germline V gives CDR1 MDHEN, CDR2 SYDVKM. The CDR3 consists of 17 residues. V shed 6 bases and J 4 bases; nucleotides not matched to a gene: 8. CDR3 sequence: CASRSPGLAGGGETQYF. CDR3 nucleotide sequence: TGTGCCAGCAGGTCCCCGGGACTAGCGGGAGGGGGAGAGACCCAGTACTTC.

This clonotype was seen a few times. The chain is built from TRBV20-1 and TRBJ2-1, with TRBD2 matching over 13 bases. The V and J ends lost 5 bases and 2 bases, in that order; junction bases with no gene match: 9. The germline CDR1 and CDR2 sequences are DFQATT and SNEGSKA (reference sequence). The CDR3 has 17 amino acids. The chain's CDR3 is CSAQSPGLAGTYNEQFF. In DNA, the CDR3 is TGCAGTGCTCAGTCTCCGGGACTAGCGGGAACCTACAATGAGCAGTTCTTC.